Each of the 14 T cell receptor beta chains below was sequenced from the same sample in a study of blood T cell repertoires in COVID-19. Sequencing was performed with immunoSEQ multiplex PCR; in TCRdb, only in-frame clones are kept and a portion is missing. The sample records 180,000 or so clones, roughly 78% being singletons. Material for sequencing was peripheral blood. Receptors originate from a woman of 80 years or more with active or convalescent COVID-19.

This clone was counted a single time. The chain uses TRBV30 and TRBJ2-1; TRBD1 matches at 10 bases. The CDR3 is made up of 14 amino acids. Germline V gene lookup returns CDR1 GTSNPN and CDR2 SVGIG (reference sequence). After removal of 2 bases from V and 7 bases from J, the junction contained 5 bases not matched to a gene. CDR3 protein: CAWSRGTGENEQFF. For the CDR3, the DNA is TGTGCCTGGAGTCGAGGGACAGGGGAGAATGAGCAGTTCTTC.

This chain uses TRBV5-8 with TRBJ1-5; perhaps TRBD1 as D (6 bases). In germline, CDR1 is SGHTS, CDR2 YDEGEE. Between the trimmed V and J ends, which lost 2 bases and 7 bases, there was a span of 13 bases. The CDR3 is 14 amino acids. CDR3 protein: CASSFYLQGQPQHF. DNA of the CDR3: TGTGCCAGCAGCTTCTACTTACAGGGACAGCCCCAGCATTTT.

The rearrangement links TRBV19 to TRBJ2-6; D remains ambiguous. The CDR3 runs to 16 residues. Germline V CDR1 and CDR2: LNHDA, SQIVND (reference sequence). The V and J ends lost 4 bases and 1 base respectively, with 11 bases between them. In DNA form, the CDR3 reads TGTGCCAGTAGTAATCAACAGCTATCTGGGGCCAACGTCCTGACTTTC. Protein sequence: CASSNQQLSGANVLTF.

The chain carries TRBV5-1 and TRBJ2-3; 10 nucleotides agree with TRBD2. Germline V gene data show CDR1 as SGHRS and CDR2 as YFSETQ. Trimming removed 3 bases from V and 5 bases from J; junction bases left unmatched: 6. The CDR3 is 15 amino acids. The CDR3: CASSSSGGAGDTQYF. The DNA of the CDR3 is TGCGCCAGCAGCTCCAGCGGGGGGGCAGGAGATACGCAGTATTTT.

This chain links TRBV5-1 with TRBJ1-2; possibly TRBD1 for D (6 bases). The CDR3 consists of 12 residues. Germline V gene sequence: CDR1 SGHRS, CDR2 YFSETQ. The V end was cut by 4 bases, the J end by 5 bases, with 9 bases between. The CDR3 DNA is TGCGCCAGCAGCCTCCAGGGGTATGGCTACACCTTC. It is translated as CASSLQGYGYTF.

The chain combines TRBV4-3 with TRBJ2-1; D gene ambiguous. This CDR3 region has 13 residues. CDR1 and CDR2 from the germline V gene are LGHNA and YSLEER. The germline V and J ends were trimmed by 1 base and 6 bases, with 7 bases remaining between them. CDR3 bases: TGCGCCAGCAGCCAAGGTAGCCTCAATGAGCAGTTCTTC. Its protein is CASSQGSLNEQFF.

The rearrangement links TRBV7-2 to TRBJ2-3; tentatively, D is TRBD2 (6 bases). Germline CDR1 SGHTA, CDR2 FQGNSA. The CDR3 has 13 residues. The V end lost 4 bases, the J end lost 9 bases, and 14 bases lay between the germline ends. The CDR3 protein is CASSSGLRDTQYF. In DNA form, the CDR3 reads TGTGCCAGCAGCTCGGGACTGCGAGACACGCAGTATTTT.

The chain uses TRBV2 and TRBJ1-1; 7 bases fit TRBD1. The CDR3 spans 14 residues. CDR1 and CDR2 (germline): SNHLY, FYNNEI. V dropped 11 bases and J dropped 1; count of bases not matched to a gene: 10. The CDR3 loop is CACSGDSANTEAFF. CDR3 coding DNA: TGTGCCTGCTCCGGGGACAGTGCGAACACTGAAGCTTTCTTT.

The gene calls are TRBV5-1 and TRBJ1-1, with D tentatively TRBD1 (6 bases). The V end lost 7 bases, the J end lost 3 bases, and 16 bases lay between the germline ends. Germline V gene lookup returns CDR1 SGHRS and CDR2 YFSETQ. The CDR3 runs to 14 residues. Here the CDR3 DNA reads TGCGCCAGCTTCAAATCAGGGGCTGACACTGAAGCTTTCTTT. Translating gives CASFKSGADTEAFF.

CDR3 residues: CASSIQGAKNIQYF. The DNA of the CDR3 is TGTGCCAGTAGTATACAGGGGGCCAAAAACATTCAGTACTTC. The chain combines TRBV19 with TRBJ2-4; D is possibly TRBD1 (6 bases). Per germline, CDR1 LNHDA and CDR2 SQIVND (reference sequence). This CDR3 spans 14 amino acids. V lost 2 bases, J lost 1 base, and 6 bases lay in between.

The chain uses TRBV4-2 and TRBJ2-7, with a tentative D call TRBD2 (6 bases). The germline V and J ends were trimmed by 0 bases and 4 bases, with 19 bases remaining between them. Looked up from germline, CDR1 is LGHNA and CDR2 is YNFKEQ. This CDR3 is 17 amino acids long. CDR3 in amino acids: CASSQDWGGGKAYEQYF. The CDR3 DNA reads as TGTGCCAGCAGCCAAGACTGGGGTGGGGGGAAGGCGTACGAGCAGTACTTC.

DNA for the CDR3: TGTGCCAGCAGTGAATCAGGGGCAGCTTTCTTT. This sequence encodes CASSESGAAFF. This chain connects TRBV2 to TRBJ1-1, with a tentative D call TRBD1 (6 bases). CDR3 length equals 11 residues. From germline, CDR1 is SNHLY and CDR2 FYNNEI. Trimming shortened V by 2 bases and J by 10 bases, and 8 bases separated the two germline ends. The entire variable domain, with the rest obtained from reference TRBV2 and TRBJ1-1, is as follows: EPEVTQTPSHQVTQMGQEVILRCVPISNHLYFYWYRQILGQKVEFLVSFYNNEISEKSEIFDDQFSVERPDGSNFTLKIRSTKLEDSAMYFCASSESGAAFFGQGTRLTVV.

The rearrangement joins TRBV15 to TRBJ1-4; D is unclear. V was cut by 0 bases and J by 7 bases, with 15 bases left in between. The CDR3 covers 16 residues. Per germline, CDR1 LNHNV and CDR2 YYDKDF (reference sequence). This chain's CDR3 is CATSRDREGSSEKLFF. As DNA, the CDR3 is TGTGCCACCAGCAGAGATAGAGAAGGGAGCAGTGAAAAACTGTTTTTT. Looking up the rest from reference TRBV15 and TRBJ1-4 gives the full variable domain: DAMVIQNPRYQVTQFGKPVTLSCSQTLNHNVMYWYQQKSSQAPKLLFHYYDKDFNNEADTPDNFQSRRPNTSFCFLDIRSPGLGDTAMYLCATSRDREGSSEKLFFGSGTQLSVL.

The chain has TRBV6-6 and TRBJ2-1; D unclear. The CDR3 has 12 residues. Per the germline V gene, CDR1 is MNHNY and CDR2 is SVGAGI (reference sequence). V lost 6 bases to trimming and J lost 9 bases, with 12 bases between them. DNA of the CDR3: TGTGCCAGCAGCCCCGGAGACCGTGAGCAGTTCTTC. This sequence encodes CASSPGDREQFF.